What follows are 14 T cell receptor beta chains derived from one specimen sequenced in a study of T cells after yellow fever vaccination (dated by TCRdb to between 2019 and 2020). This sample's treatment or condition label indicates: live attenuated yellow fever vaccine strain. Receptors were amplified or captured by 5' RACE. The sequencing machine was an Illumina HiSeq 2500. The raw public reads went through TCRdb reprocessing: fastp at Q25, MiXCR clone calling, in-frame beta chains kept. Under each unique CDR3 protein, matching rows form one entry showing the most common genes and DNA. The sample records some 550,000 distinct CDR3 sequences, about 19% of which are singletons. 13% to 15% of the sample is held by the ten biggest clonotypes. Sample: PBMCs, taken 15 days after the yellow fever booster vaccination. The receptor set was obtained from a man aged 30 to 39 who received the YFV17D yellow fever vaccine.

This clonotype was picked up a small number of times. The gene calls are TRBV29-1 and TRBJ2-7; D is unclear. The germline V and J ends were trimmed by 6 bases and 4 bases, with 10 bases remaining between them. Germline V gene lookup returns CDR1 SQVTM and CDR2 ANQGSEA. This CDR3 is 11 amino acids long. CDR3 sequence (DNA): TGCAGCGTCACCGGAGATTACGAGCAGTACTTC. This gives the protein CSVTGDYEQYF.

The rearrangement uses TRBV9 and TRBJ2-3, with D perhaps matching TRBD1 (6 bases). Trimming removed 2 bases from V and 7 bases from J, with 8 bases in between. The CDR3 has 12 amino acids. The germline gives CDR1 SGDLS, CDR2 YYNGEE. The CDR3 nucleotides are TGTGCCAGCAGCGTGACAGGTCATACGCAGTATTTT. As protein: CASSVTGHTQYF.

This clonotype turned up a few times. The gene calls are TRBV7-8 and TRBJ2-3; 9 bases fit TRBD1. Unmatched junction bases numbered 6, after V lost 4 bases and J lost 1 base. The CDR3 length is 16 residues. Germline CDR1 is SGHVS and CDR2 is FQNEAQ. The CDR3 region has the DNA TGTGCCAGCAGCTCCTTTGGACAGGGGCGCACAGATACGCAGTATTTT. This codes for CASSSFGQGRTDTQYF.

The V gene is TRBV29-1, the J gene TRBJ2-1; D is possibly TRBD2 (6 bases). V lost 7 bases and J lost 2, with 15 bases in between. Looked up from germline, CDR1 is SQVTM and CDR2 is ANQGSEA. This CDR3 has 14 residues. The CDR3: CSAGGGATYNEQFF. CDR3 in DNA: TGCAGCGCCGGCGGCGGGGCTACCTACAATGAGCAGTTCTTC.

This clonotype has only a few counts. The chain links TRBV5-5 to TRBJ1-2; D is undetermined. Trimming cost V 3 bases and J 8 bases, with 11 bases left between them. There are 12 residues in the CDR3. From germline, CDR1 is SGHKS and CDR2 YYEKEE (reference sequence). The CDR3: CASSWRVEGYTF. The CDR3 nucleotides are TGTGCCAGCAGCTGGCGGGTGGAAGGCTACACCTTC.

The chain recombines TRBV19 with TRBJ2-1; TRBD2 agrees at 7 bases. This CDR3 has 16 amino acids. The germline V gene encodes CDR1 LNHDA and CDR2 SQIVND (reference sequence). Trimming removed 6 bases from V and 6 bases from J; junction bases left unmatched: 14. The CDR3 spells CASRYKGPGGFNEQFF. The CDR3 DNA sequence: TGTGCCAGTAGATATAAAGGGCCGGGGGGATTCAATGAGCAGTTCTTC.

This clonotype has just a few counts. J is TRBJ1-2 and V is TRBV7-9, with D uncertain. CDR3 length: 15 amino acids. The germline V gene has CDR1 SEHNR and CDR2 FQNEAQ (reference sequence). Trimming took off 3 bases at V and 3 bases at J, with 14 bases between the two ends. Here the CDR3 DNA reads TGTGCCAGCAGCTTTTTTTACGACGGGGACTATGGCTACACCTTC. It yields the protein CASSFFYDGDYGYTF.

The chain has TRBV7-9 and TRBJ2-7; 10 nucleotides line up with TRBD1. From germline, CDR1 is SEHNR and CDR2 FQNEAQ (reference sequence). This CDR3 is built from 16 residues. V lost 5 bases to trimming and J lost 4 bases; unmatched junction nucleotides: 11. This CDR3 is CASSPRMGQGIYEQYF. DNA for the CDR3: TGTGCCAGCAGCCCTAGGATGGGACAGGGGATTTACGAGCAGTACTTC.

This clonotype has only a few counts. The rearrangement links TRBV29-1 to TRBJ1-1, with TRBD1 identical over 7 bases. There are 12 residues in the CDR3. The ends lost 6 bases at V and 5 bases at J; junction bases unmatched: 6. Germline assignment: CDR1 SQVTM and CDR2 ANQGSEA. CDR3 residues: CSVTGVWTEAFF. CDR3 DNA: TGCAGCGTCACAGGGGTGTGGACTGAAGCTTTCTTT.

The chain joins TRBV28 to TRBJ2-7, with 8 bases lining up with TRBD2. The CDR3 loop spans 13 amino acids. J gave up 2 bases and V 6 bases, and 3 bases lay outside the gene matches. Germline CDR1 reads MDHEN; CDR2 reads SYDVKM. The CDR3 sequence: CASSHSGTYEQYF. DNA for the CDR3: TGTGCCAGCAGCCATAGCGGGACCTACGAGCAGTACTTC.

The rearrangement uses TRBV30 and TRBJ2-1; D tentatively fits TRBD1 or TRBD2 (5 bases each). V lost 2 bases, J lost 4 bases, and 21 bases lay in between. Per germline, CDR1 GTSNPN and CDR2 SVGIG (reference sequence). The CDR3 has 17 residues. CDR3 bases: TGTGCCTGGAGTCCCGGGACCCAACGTCGAAGGTACAATGAGCAGTTCTTC. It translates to CAWSPGTQRRRYNEQFF.

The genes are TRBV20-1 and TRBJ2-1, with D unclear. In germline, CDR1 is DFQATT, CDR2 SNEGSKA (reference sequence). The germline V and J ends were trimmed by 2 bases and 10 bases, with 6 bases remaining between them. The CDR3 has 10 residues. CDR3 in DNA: TGCAGTGCTAGAAAGGCGGAGCAGTTCTTC. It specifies CSARKAEQFF.

The chain's CDR3 is CASKVGGEQFF. CDR3 sequence (DNA): TGTGCCAGTAAGGTCGGAGGTGAGCAGTTCTTC. The chain links TRBV19 to TRBJ2-1; the D gene is possibly TRBD2 (5 bases). The CDR3 is 11 amino acids. From germline, CDR1 is LNHDA and CDR2 SQIVND (reference sequence). Trimming removed 7 bases at V and 9 bases at J, with 10 bases between.

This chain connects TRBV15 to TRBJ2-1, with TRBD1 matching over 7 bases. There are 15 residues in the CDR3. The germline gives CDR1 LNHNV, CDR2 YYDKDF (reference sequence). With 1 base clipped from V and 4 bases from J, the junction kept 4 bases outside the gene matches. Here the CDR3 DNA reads TGTGCCACCAGCAGAGCGGCAGGGGGATACAATGAGCAGTTCTTC. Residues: CATSRAAGGYNEQFF.